This TCR beta chain was retrieved from a study of blood T cell repertoires in COVID-19. Produced via immunoSEQ multiplex PCR; TCRdb's table is partial and in-frame only. The sample comprises 100,000 to 150,000 clones, approximately 91% of which are singletons, and approximately 1.2% rests with the top ten. The sample consisted of peripheral blood. This receptor was taken from a woman older than 75 with acute or convalescent COVID-19.

CDR3: CASSLDGTGGEQYF. In DNA, the CDR3 is TGCGCCAGCAGCTTGGATGGGACAGGGGGAGAGCAGTACTTC. V is TRBV5-1 and J is TRBJ2-7; TRBD1 matches at 11 bases. The germline V gene encodes CDR1 SGHRS and CDR2 YFSETQ. The CDR3 runs to 14 residues. Germline trimming cut 0 bases from V and 7 bases from J; bases unmatched to any gene: 3.